Below, 24 T cell receptor beta chains from the same sample are listed, as sequenced in a study of OX40 agonist ivuxolimab in advanced cancers. The table came from immunoSEQ multiplex PCR; TCRdb's copy has only in-frame clones and leaves some out. The data contain about 79,000 clones, around 90% of them singletons. The specimen was CD4+ or CD8+ T cells sorted from blood, collected in a trial of the OX40 agonist ivuxolimab. Source of these receptors: an adult with an advanced solid tumor such as melanoma, head and neck, liver or kidney cancer.

This clone was detected once. The V and J genes are TRBV9 and TRBJ2-7, with D perhaps TRBD1 (6 bases). CDR1 SGDLS and CDR2 YYNGEE come from the germline V gene. Trimming shortened V by 2 bases and J by 4 bases, and 16 bases separated the two germline ends. The CDR3 sequence is 15 residues long. The CDR3 DNA follows: TGTGCCAGCAGCGTCGCGGACAGTACTCAGTACGAGCAGTACTTC. Protein product: CASSVADSTQYEQYF.

This chain connects TRBV5-3 to TRBJ2-3; a possible D gene is TRBD2 (6 bases). TRBV5-3 is reported as an ORF; its role is uncertain. The CDR3 runs to 20 residues. Trimming left V 4 bases short and J 4 bases short, with 31 bases between. The CDR3 reads CARSQVAGWFTLVLPDTQYF. Here the CDR3 DNA reads TGTGCCAGAAGCCAGGTCGCGGGGTGGTTCACGCTAGTGTTGCCAGATACGCAGTATTTT.

This clone showed up just once. The rearrangement links TRBV28 to TRBJ1-2; 7 nucleotides line up with TRBD1. Losses at the gene ends were 7 bases for V and 5 bases for J; bases not matched to a gene: 4. Germline V gene lookup returns CDR1 MDHEN and CDR2 SYDVKM. This CDR3 has 12 amino acids. CDR3 sequence (DNA): TGTGCCAGCAAAGGGGGCGGGTATGGCTACACCTTC. Its protein product is CASKGGGYGYTF.

The chain carries TRBV30 and TRBJ2-2; no clear D gene. Germline V lookup: CDR1 GTSNPN, CDR2 SVGIG (reference sequence). Trimming took off 4 bases at V and 2 bases at J, with 8 bases between the two ends. This CDR3 spans 13 amino acids. Written as DNA, the CDR3 is TGTGCCTGGAATAACGCTAACACCGGGGAGCTGTTTTTT. It translates to CAWNNANTGELFF. The full variable domain, rest sourced from reference TRBV30 and TRBJ2-2, is SQTIHQWPATLVQPVGSPLSLECTVEGTSNPNLYWYRQAAGRGLQLLFYSVGIGQISSEVPQNLSASRPQDRQFILSSKKLLLSDSGFYLCAWNNANTGELFFGEGSRLTVL.

The CDR3 nucleotides are TGTGCCAGCAGTGCCCAGACAGGGTCGGGCGGGGAGCTGTTTTTT. It specifies CASSAQTGSGGELFF. This rearrangement joins TRBV28 to TRBJ2-2, with 7 nucleotides matching TRBD1. The CDR3 totals 15 residues. J was trimmed by 7 bases and V by 5 bases; bases with no gene match: 10. CDR1 MDHEN and CDR2 SYDVKM come from the germline V gene. Full variable domain (missing parts from reference TRBV28 and TRBJ2-2): DVKVTQSSRYLVKRTGEKVFLECVQDMDHENMFWYRQDPGLGLRLIYFSYDVKMKEKGDIPEGYSVSREKKERFSLILESASTNQTSMYLCASSAQTGSGGELFFGEGSRLTVL.

The V gene is TRBV5-1, the J gene TRBJ2-7, with 7 bases matching TRBD2. CDR3 length: 15 residues. Germline CDR1 reads SGHRS; CDR2 reads YFSETQ. Germline trimming cut 0 bases from V and 0 bases from J; bases unmatched to any gene: 3. CDR3 residues: CASSLGAGPSYEQYF. The CDR3 region has the DNA TGCGCCAGCAGCTTGGGAGCGGGGCCCTCCTACGAGCAGTACTTC.

This sequence joins TRBV28 and TRBJ2-5; tentative D call: TRBD2 (5 bases). CDR1 is MDHEN, CDR2 SYDVKM, per germline. The V and J ends lost 5 bases and 3 bases respectively, with 13 bases between them. The CDR3 loop spans 14 amino acids. Written as DNA, the CDR3 is TGTGCCAGCAGTCCGGTCGGACTCGAAGAGACCCAGTACTTC. Its translation is CASSPVGLEETQYF.

This rearrangement joins TRBV11-2 to TRBJ2-5, with TRBD1 identical over 9 bases. Gene TRBJ2-7 matches the end of the DNA better, so the J call may be wrong. Germline CDR1 and CDR2: SGHAT and FQNNGV. The CDR3 spans 15 residues. CDR3 DNA: TGTGCCAGCAGCCGAACCGGGACAGGGTTTTACGAGCAGTACTTC. This encodes CASSRTGTGFYEQYF.

The chain links TRBV5-6 to TRBJ2-3, with TRBD2 matching over 7 bases. The CDR3 has 14 residues. Germline V gene data show CDR1 as SGHDT and CDR2 as YYEEEE. V shed 4 bases and J 1 base; nucleotides not matched to a gene: 3. The CDR3 DNA reads TGTGCCAGCAGCAACGGACTAGGCACAGATACGCAGTATTTT. Residues: CASSNGLGTDTQYF.

J is TRBJ1-2 and V is TRBV6-5, with 8 bases identical to TRBD1. V lost 6 bases, J lost 1 base, and 4 bases stayed unmatched. This CDR3 spans 14 amino acids. Germline CDR1 is MNHEY and CDR2 is SVGAGI. The CDR3 loop reads CASRYRGVNYGYTF. CDR3 DNA sequence: TGTGCCAGCAGATACAGGGGGGTTAACTATGGCTACACCTTC.

J is TRBJ1-1 and V is TRBV30; no clear D gene. This CDR3 region has 12 residues. The V and J ends lost 2 bases and 7 bases respectively, with 11 bases between them. The germline CDR1 and CDR2 sequences are GTSNPN and SVGIG (reference sequence). The DNA for the CDR3 is TGTGCCTGGAGTCTCCTGAGAATTGAAGCTTTCTTT. Translating it yields CAWSLLRIEAFF.

The chain joins TRBV30 to TRBJ2-7; 8 bases agree with TRBD2. Trimming took 1 base from V and 4 from J; bases not matched to a gene: 3. Germline CDR1 is GTSNPN and CDR2 is SVGIG (reference sequence). The CDR3 loop spans 13 amino acids. CDR3 sequence reads: CAWSALAGYEQYF. The DNA of the CDR3 is TGTGCCTGGAGTGCCTTAGCGGGATACGAGCAGTACTTC.

The chain employs TRBV6-6 and TRBJ2-2; the D gene is possibly TRBD2 (5 bases). The CDR3 is 16 amino acids. The V end lost 0 bases, the J end lost 2 bases, and 10 bases lay between the germline ends. The germline gives CDR1 MNHNY, CDR2 SVGAGI (reference sequence). CDR3 residues: CASSYSWERNTGELFF. The DNA of the CDR3 is TGTGCCAGCAGTTACTCGTGGGAGCGAAACACCGGGGAGCTGTTTTTT.

The chain carries TRBV11-2 and TRBJ2-3; TRBD2 agrees at 10 bases. From germline, CDR1 is SGHAT and CDR2 FQNNGV. Germline trimming cut 5 bases from V and 2 bases from J; bases unmatched to any gene: 4. There are 15 residues in the CDR3. For the CDR3, the DNA is TGTGCCAGCAGCCCGAGCGGGAGGGCCACAGATACGCAGTATTTT. Translated, it gives CASSPSGRATDTQYF.

This clone was seen only once. The rearrangement joins TRBV28 to TRBJ2-5, with 8 bases lining up with TRBD1. The CDR3 is 15 residues long. Germline CDR1 and CDR2: MDHEN and SYDVKM. V lost 4 bases to trimming and J lost 5 bases; unmatched junction nucleotides: 9. This chain's CDR3 is CASSSRQGLGETQYF. DNA of the CDR3: TGTGCCAGCAGTTCGCGACAGGGGCTAGGGGAGACCCAGTACTTC. Complete variable domain (other parts from reference TRBV28 and TRBJ2-5): DVKVTQSSRYLVKRTGEKVFLECVQDMDHENMFWYRQDPGLGLRLIYFSYDVKMKEKGDIPEGYSVSREKKERFSLILESASTNQTSMYLCASSSRQGLGETQYFGPGTRLLVL.

The chain couples TRBV27 to TRBJ2-1; TRBD2 agrees at 7 bases. Germline CDR1 reads MNHEY; CDR2 reads SMNVEV (reference sequence). Losses at the gene ends were 7 bases for V and 2 bases for J; bases not matched to a gene: 5. The CDR3 consists of 14 residues. CDR3 DNA sequence: TGTGCCAGCACCAGAGCGGGGCCCTACAATGAGCAGTTCTTC. Translated, it gives CASTRAGPYNEQFF.

This chain links TRBV6-1 with TRBJ1-5; D unresolved. Germline V gives CDR1 MNHNS, CDR2 SASEGT. This CDR3 is 16 amino acids long. Between the trimmed V and J ends, which lost 0 bases and 3 bases, there was a span of 12 bases. The CDR3 DNA reads TGTGCCAGCAGTGAAGCACGGAGGGTCAACAATCAGCCCCAGCATTTT. It codes for CASSEARRVNNQPQHF.

J is TRBJ2-3 and V is TRBV11-2; 8 bases line up with TRBD1. CDR3 length equals 15 residues. V was pared by 5 bases and J by 2 bases, with 6 bases of the junction left unmatched. Looked up from germline, CDR1 is SGHAT and CDR2 is FQNNGV. CDR3 sequence reads: CASSQQGESTDTQYF. The CDR3 DNA reads TGTGCCAGCAGCCAACAGGGGGAATCCACAGATACGCAGTATTTT.

V is TRBV21-1 and J is TRBJ2-5. TRBV21-1 is termed a pseudogene. The CDR3 spans 13 residues. The CDR3 nucleotides are TGTGCCAGCAGCAAATCGGCCGGAGAGACCCAGTACTTC. Translating it yields CASSKSAGETQYF.

A remark on this clone: Other DNA variants within this sample encode the same CDR3. The chain employs TRBV27 and TRBJ1-1; D possibly corresponds to TRBD1 (5 bases). This CDR3 contains 13 residues. Germline V CDR1 and CDR2: MNHEY, SMNVEV (reference sequence). V lost 3 bases to trimming and J lost 1 base, with 6 bases between them. The CDR3 sequence: CASSFRENTEAFF. CDR3 nucleotides: TGTGCCAGCAGTTTCAGGGAGAACACTGAAGCTTTCTTT.

The V gene is TRBV30, the J gene TRBJ2-2; TRBD2 agrees at 9 bases. CDR1 GTSNPN and CDR2 SVGIG come from the germline V gene (reference sequence). The CDR3 contains 15 residues. J was trimmed by 8 bases and V by 2 bases; bases with no gene match: 9. The CDR3 region is CAWSLAGLRGGELFF. Written as DNA, the CDR3 is TGTGCCTGGAGTCTAGCGGGGCTCCGTGGGGGGGAGCTGTTTTTT.

The chain links TRBV9 to TRBJ2-1, with 12 bases matching TRBD2. CDR3 length equals 17 residues. Trimming took 0 bases from V and 5 from J; bases not matched to a gene: 6. Per germline, CDR1 SGDLS and CDR2 YYNGEE. The CDR3 loop is CASSVGLAGVGDNEQFF. The CDR3 DNA reads as TGTGCCAGCAGCGTAGGACTAGCGGGAGTTGGGGACAATGAGCAGTTCTTC.

The V call is TRBV27, the J call TRBJ1-4; D perhaps matches TRBD1 (5 bases). The CDR3 is made up of 14 amino acids. Germline assignment: CDR1 MNHEY and CDR2 SMNVEV (reference sequence). Deletions cut 3 bases from V and 8 bases from J, with 13 bases between. DNA of the CDR3: TGTGCCAGCAGTTTTAGGGGCCGGACGGAAAAACTGTTTTTT. Residues: CASSFRGRTEKLFF.

This clone was seen just once. The CDR3 bases are TGTGCCAGCAGTTACTCTCCAGCGGCCTCCTACGAGCAGTACTTC. It yields the protein CASSYSPAASYEQYF. J is TRBJ2-7 and V is TRBV6-5; tentative D call: TRBD2 (5 bases). V lost 0 bases, J lost 0 bases, and 9 bases lay in between. Looked up from germline, CDR1 is MNHEY and CDR2 is SVGAGI. The CDR3 is made up of 15 amino acids.